The 16 T cell receptor beta chains reported below all come from one sample, sequenced in a study of T cell repertoires in cytomegalovirus infection. TCRdb re-called the reads through MiXCR, storing one row per CDR3 protein. In the table there are about 530,000 distinct CDR3 sequences, more than 20% of which are singletons. The material sequenced was PBMCs. The origin of the receptors is a human donor in good health (CMV status not recorded). Some clones in this sample may be carry-over from other donors' samples.

This chain joins TRBV7-2 and TRBJ1-2; 7 bases map to TRBD1. CDR1 and CDR2 from the germline V gene are SGHTA and FQGNSA. V gave up 4 bases and J gave up 0 bases; unmatched junction bases: 8. The CDR3 sequence is 16 residues long. CDR3 DNA: TGTGCCAGCAGCTCCCGAGCAGGGGGAGCTAACTATGGCTACACCTTC. This translates into CASSSRAGGANYGYTF.

This clonotype was counted ten times or more. The gene calls are TRBV12-5 and TRBJ2-5; D tentatively fits TRBD1 or TRBD2 (5 bases each). V shed 2 bases and J shed 2 bases, with 9 bases lying between them. The CDR3 loop spans 14 amino acids. CDR1 is LGHNT, CDR2 FRNRAP, per germline. The CDR3, as DNA: TGTGCTAGTGGTTTGACGGGGCTTCAAGAGACCCAGTACTTC. As protein: CASGLTGLQETQYF. The whole variable domain, filled in from reference TRBV12-5 and TRBJ2-5, reads DARVTQTPRHKVTEMGQEVTMRCQPILGHNTVFWYRQTMMQGLELLAYFRNRAPLDDSGMPKDRFSAEMPDATLATLKIQPSEPRDSAVYFCASGLTGLQETQYFGPGTRLLVL.

The chain is built from TRBV11-2 and TRBJ2-2; a weak D match, TRBD2 (6 bases). V lost 1 base to trimming and J lost 9 bases, with 12 bases between them. The CDR3 sequence is 14 residues long. The germline gives CDR1 SGHAT, CDR2 FQNNGV. CDR3 residues: CASSLAGVSRELFF. In nucleotides, the CDR3 is TGTGCCAGCAGCTTAGCGGGGGTCAGTCGGGAGCTGTTTTTT.

CDR3 residues: CASSWAANTEAFF. For the CDR3, the DNA is TGTGCCAGCAGCTGGGCAGCGAACACTGAAGCTTTCTTT. The chain employs TRBV7-9 and TRBJ1-1; D is unresolved. The CDR3 extends over 13 amino acids. Between the trimmed V and J ends, which lost 4 bases and 1 base, there was a span of 7 bases. Germline assignment: CDR1 SEHNR and CDR2 FQNEAQ (reference sequence).

In its sample, this clonotype was seen a few times. The chain recombines TRBV6-6 with TRBJ2-7; no clear D. Trimming removed 5 bases at V and 0 bases at J, with 14 bases between. From germline, CDR1 is MNHNY and CDR2 SVGAGI (reference sequence). The CDR3 consists of 15 residues. CDR3 residues: CASSNRHLSSYEQYV. For the CDR3, the DNA is TGTGCCAGCAGTAACCGACACCTAAGCTCCTACGAGCAGTACGTC.

The J gene is TRBJ2-7, the V gene TRBV5-4, with no clear D. From germline, CDR1 is SGHNT and CDR2 YYREEE (reference sequence). Trimming took off 6 bases at V and 0 bases at J, with 13 bases between the two ends. CDR3 size: 14 residues. CDR3 DNA sequence: TGTGCCAGCACCAACACGACCAGCTCCTACGAGCAGTACTTC. This encodes CASTNTTSSYEQYF.

The chain combines TRBV6-1 with TRBJ2-1; unclear D gene. Trimming removed 5 bases from V and 4 bases from J, with 12 bases in between. The CDR3 has 14 amino acids. Germline loops: CDR1 MNHNS, CDR2 SASEGT. CDR3 in amino acids: CASSTGPAYNEQFF. The CDR3 bases are TGTGCCAGCAGTACCGGACCTGCATACAATGAGCAGTTCTTC.

The CDR3 DNA is TGTGCCAGCAGCCCCGGACTAGCGGGAGGGCCCGATGAGCAGTTCTTC. It encodes CASSPGLAGGPDEQFF. This chain links TRBV7-9 with TRBJ2-1; 15 bases are a match to TRBD2. CDR1 and CDR2 (germline): SEHNR, FQNEAQ (reference sequence). The V and J ends lost 5 bases and 8 bases, in that order; junction bases with no gene match: 7. The CDR3 covers 16 residues.

The genes are TRBV23-1 and TRBJ1-4, with a tentative D call TRBD1 (5 bases). TRBV23-1 is an ORF, and what it does is uncertain. The CDR3 loop spans 16 amino acids. Trimming removed 1 base from V and 4 bases from J, with 13 bases in between. CDR3 in amino acids: CASSQYRPGHNEKLFF. CDR3 nucleotides: TGCGCCAGCAGTCAATATCGACCAGGGCATAATGAAAAACTGTTTTTT.

This clonotype appeared a few times. This sequence joins TRBV19 and TRBJ2-1; no clear D. Germline lookup yields CDR1 LNHDA and CDR2 SQIVND (reference sequence). This CDR3 spans 17 amino acids. The ends were cut back, 1 base at V and 4 bases at J, with 17 bases in the middle. In nucleotides, the CDR3 is TGTGCCAGTAGTATAGTAAGGTGGCGCGCATCTTACAATGAGCAGTTCTTC. It translates to CASSIVRWRASYNEQFF.

This chain joins TRBV5-4 and TRBJ2-5; TRBD2 agrees at 8 bases. The CDR3 covers 15 residues. The germline V gene encodes CDR1 SGHNT and CDR2 YYREEE (reference sequence). Trimming cost V 1 base and J 4 bases; bases outside gene matches: 6. CDR3 DNA: TGTGCCAGCAGCTTGATGGGTAGCGGGATAGAGACCCAGTACTTC. Translating gives CASSLMGSGIETQYF.

This clonotype was counted only a few times. This chain links TRBV7-6 with TRBJ2-5; D ambiguous. V lost 2 bases and J lost 5, with 9 bases in between. CDR1 is SGHVS, CDR2 FNYEAQ, per germline. The CDR3 has 13 amino acids. DNA for the CDR3: TGTGCCAGCAGCTTACGCAGAATCGAGACCCAGTACTTC. Its translation is CASSLRRIETQYF.

The sample holds many counts of this clonotype. The rearrangement links TRBV7-2 to TRBJ2-1, with 13 bases aligning to TRBD2. This CDR3 spans 16 amino acids. CDR1 and CDR2 (germline): SGHTA, FQGNSA. Unmatched junction bases numbered 9, after V lost 6 bases and J lost 7 bases. The CDR3, as DNA: TGTGCCAGCAGATTCCCGGGACTAGCGGGAACTAATGAGCAGTTCTTC. Amino acids: CASRFPGLAGTNEQFF.

The chain links TRBV7-2 to TRBJ1-5; no reliable D call. The V end was cut by 1 base, the J end by 1 base, with 11 bases between. The germline CDR1 and CDR2 sequences are SGHTA and FQGNSA. The CDR3 has 16 amino acids. CDR3: CASSLGYSESNQPQHF. The DNA of the CDR3 is TGTGCCAGCAGCTTAGGGTACAGTGAGAGCAATCAGCCCCAGCATTTT.

This clonotype was detected ten times or more. The V call is TRBV7-2, the J call TRBJ2-1; D is unresolved. The germline V gene encodes CDR1 SGHTA and CDR2 FQGNSA. The CDR3 contains 15 residues. The germline V and J ends were trimmed by 5 bases and 2 bases, with 13 bases remaining between them. The DNA of the CDR3 is TGTGCCAGCAGCCAAACCCGCCCGGCCTACAATGAGCAGTTCTTC. Its translation is CASSQTRPAYNEQFF.

This chain joins TRBV3-1 and TRBJ2-1; D may be TRBD2 (5 bases). The CDR3 is made up of 14 amino acids. V dropped 9 bases and J dropped 1 base, with 13 bases sitting between them. The V gene's germline CDR1 is LGHDT and CDR2 YNNKEL (reference sequence). Written as DNA, the CDR3 is TGTGCCAGTTGTCGGGATCAGTCCTACAATGAGCAGTTCTTC. Protein sequence: CASCRDQSYNEQFF.